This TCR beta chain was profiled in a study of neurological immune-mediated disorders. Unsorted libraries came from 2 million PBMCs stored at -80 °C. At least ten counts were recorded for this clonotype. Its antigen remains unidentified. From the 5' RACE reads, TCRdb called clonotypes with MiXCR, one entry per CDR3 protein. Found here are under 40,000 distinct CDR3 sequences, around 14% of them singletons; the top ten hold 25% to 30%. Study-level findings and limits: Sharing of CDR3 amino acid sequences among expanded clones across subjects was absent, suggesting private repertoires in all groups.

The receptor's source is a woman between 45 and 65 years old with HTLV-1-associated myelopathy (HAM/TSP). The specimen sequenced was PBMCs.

The CDR3 loop reads CASSSHIQGGIETQYF. Here the CDR3 DNA reads TGTGCCAGCAGTTCGCATATACAGGGCGGGATAGAGACCCAGTACTTC. The chain joins TRBV27 to TRBJ2-5; the D call may be TRBD1 or TRBD2 (6 bases each). From germline, CDR1 is MNHEY and CDR2 SMNVEV (reference sequence). V lost 4 bases and J lost 4, with 19 bases in between. There are 16 residues in the CDR3.